This T cell receptor (beta chain) was retrieved from a study of T cells after yellow fever vaccination. Looked up from germline, CDR1 is MNHEY and CDR2 is SMNVEV (reference sequence). The CDR3 is 13 amino acids. V was cut by 5 bases and J by 4 bases, with 10 bases left in between. General study findings and limits: On re-exposure, the response was weaker but peaked faster, at day 5 versus 15.

There are many counts of this clonotype. The antigen is not known. TCRdb reprocessed the 5' RACE reads via MiXCR and lists one record per CDR3 protein. The profile shows tens of thousands of distinct CDR3 sequences, about 7.3% of them singletons. The chain combines TRBV27 with TRBJ2-3, with D unclear. The receptor was isolated from a man aged 18 to 29 who received the YFV17D yellow fever vaccine. Sample: CD8+ T cells sorted from PBMCs, taken roughly 10 days after the first yellow fever vaccination. The CDR3 here is CASSANGADTQYF. The CDR3 region has the DNA TGTGCCAGCAGTGCCAACGGAGCAGATACGCAGTATTTT.